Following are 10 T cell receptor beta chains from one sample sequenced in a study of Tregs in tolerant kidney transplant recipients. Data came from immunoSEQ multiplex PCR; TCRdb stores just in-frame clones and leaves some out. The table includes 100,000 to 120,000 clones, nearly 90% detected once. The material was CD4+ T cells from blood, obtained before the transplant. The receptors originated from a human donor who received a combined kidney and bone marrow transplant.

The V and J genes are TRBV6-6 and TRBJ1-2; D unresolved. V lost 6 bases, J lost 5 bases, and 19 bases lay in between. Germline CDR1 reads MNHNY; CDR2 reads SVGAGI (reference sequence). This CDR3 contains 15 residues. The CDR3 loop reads CASSPRGREIYGYTF. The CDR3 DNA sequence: TGTGCCAGCAGCCCTCGAGGGAGGGAGATTTATGGCTACACCTTC.

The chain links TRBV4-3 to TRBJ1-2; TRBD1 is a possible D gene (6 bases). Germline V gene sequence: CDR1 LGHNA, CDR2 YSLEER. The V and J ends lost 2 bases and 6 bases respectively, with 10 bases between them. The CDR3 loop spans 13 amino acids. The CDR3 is CASSQTSGDGYTF. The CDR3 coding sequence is TGCGCCAGCAGCCAAACTTCAGGGGATGGCTACACCTTC.

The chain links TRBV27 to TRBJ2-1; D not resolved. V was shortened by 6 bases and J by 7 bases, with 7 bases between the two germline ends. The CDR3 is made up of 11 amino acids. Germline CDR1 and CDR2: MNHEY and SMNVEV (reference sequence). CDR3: CASRARNEQFF. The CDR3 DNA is TGTGCCAGCAGAGCGAGGAATGAGCAGTTCTTC.

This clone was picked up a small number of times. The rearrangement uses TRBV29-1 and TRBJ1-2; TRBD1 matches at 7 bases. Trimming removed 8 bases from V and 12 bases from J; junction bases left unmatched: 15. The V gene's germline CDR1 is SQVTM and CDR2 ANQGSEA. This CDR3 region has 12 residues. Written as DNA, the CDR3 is TGCAGCCCCAGGGGGGCAGGGGGGATAGACACCTTC. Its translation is CSPRGAGGIDTF.

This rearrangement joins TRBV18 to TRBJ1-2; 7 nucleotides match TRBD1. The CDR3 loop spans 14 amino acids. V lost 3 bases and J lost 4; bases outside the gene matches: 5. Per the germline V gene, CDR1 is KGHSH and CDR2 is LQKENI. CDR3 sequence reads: CASSPGQQSYGYTF. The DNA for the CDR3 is TGTGCCAGCTCACCGGGACAGCAAAGCTATGGCTACACCTTC.

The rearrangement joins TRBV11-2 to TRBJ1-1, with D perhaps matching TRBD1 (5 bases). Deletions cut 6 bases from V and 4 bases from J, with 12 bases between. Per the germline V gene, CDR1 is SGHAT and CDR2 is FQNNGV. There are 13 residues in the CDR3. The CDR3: CASRVREGTEAFF. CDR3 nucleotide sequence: TGTGCCAGCAGGGTCAGGGAGGGCACTGAAGCTTTCTTT.

The CDR3 nucleotides are TGTGCCAGCAGCTCACAGGGAGCTCAGCCCCAGCATTTT. This gives the protein CASSSQGAQPQHF. The chain couples TRBV5-4 to TRBJ1-5; TRBD1 might be the D (6 bases). The V end was cut by 3 bases, the J end by 6 bases, with 10 bases between. The CDR3 runs 13 residues. The germline V gene has CDR1 SGHNT and CDR2 YYREEE (reference sequence).

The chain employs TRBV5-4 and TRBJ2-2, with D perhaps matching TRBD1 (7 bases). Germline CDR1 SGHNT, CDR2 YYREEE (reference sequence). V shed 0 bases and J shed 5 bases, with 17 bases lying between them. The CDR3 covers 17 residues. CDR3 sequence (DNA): TGTGCCAGCAGCTTGGATCCAGGGGGACTGGGGACCGGGGAGCTGTTTTTT. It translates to CASSLDPGGLGTGELFF.

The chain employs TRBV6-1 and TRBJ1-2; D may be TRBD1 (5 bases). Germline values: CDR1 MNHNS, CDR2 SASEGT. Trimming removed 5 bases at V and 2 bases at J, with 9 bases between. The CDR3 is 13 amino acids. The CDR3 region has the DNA TGTGCCAGCAGTCAAAGACAGAACTATGGCTACACCTTC. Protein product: CASSQRQNYGYTF.

The DNA for the CDR3 is TGTGCCAGCAGTCAACGGACTAGCGGAAACACCGGGGAGCTGTTTTTT. This gives the protein CASSQRTSGNTGELFF. This sequence joins TRBV7-8 and TRBJ2-2, with 10 bases fitting TRBD2. Trimming removed 6 bases from V and 2 bases from J; junction bases left unmatched: 6. The germline V gene has CDR1 SGHVS and CDR2 FQNEAQ. The length of the CDR3 is 16 residues. Full variable domain (rest looked up from reference TRBV7-8 and TRBJ2-2): GAGVSQSPRYKVAKRGQDVALRCDPISGHVSLFWYQQALGQGPEFLTYFQNEAQLDKSGLPSDRFFAERPEGSVSTLKIQRTQQEDSAVYLCASSQRTSGNTGELFFGEGSRLTVL.